This is a list of T cell receptor beta chains from one sample in a study of shared clonotypes between healthy human individuals. Assay: immunoSEQ multiplex PCR; the TCRdb copy retains only in-frame clones and omits some. The sample carries under 2,000,000 clones, less than 95% recorded once. Input material: naive CD8+ T cells sorted from blood. The receptors stem from a man between 18 and 35 years old in good health. CDR3s include the opening cysteine and the closing phenylalanine or tryptophan. D genes are given only for firm matches.

TRBV5-6	TRBJ2-7	-	CASSFGQGGYEQYF
TRBV7-9	TRBJ1-1	TRBD1	CASSSGTGGWGTEAFF
TRBV10-3	TRBJ1-2	TRBD1	CAISETGGAGYTF
TRBV7-9	TRBJ2-7	-	CASSLPGRTYEQYF
TRBV27	TRBJ2-7	-	CASSFGSGGSYEQYF
TRBV10-3	TRBJ2-5	TRBD2	CAISEELAGLQETQYF
TRBV7-9	TRBJ2-5	-	CASSLAGGPYQETQYF
TRBV11-2	TRBJ2-7	-	CASSLAGPSYEQYF
TRBV4-1	TRBJ1-6	TRBD1	CASSLRQGGNSPLHF
TRBV19	TRBJ2-3	TRBD1	CASRIGRDRARDTQYF
TRBV28	TRBJ2-7	TRBD1	CASRPGGTGTYEQYF
TRBV5-8	TRBJ2-2	-	CASTQGTGELFF
TRBV28	TRBJ1-5	TRBD1	CASRAPGQGPISNQPQHF
TRBV11-1	TRBJ2-7	TRBD2	CASSLAEYEQYF
TRBV29-1	TRBJ1-2	TRBD1	CSAETGGYYGYTF
TRBV5-4	TRBJ2-6	-	CASVDRPESGANVLTF
TRBV2	TRBJ2-1	TRBD2	CASSERLAGANEQFF
TRBV5-3	TRBJ2-5	-	CARRRGDANQETQYF
TRBV9	TRBJ1-2	-	CASSVVSDSHYGYTF
TRBV7-2	TRBJ2-1	TRBD1	CASSSNRQGADNEQFF
TRBV9	TRBJ2-2	TRBD1	CATSDRGDTGELFF
TRBV15	TRBJ2-2	TRBD1	CATSRERSGTGVLTGELFF
TRBV11-2	TRBJ1-4	-	CASSLAVRVGEKLFF
TRBV7-9	TRBJ2-5	TRBD1	CASRLQGGQETQYF
TRBV7-9	TRBJ2-1	TRBD2	CASSFHSGGNEQFF
TRBV7-9	TRBJ2-1	-	CASSLADNEQFF
TRBV6-6	TRBJ1-3	-	CASRAGGSPGNTIYF
TRBV9	TRBJ1-2	-	CASSVGQMDYGYTF
TRBV2	TRBJ2-7	TRBD1	CASERQGAYEQYF
TRBV28	TRBJ1-2	-	CASSRTDTIYGYTF
TRBV6-1	TRBJ2-3	-	CASSEALGIDTQYF
TRBV7-9	TRBJ2-7	-	CASRPPAGASYEQYF
TRBV9	TRBJ2-1	TRBD2	CASTWREGNEQFF
TRBV27	TRBJ2-7	-	CASSLIRSDEQYF
TRBV6-5	TRBJ2-7	TRBD1	CATSQTGTSSYEQYF
TRBV28	TRBJ1-5	-	CASSLTGSNQPQHF
TRBV16	TRBJ2-7	-	CASSQSGGLAYEQYF
TRBV5-1	TRBJ2-1	-	CASSWDAYNEQFF
TRBV5-1	TRBJ2-7	-	CASSLSGVYEQYF
TRBV28	TRBJ2-7	-	CASSFGQRVTFYEQYF
TRBV5-1	TRBJ2-7	-	CASSLSTAYEQYF
TRBV6-6	TRBJ1-1	-	CASSYSNTEAFF
TRBV6-6	TRBJ2-7	-	CASSPQTIYEQYF
TRBV11-2	TRBJ2-7	-	CASREGDEQYF
TRBV28	TRBJ1-1	-	CASSYSQGYTEAFF
TRBV7-6	TRBJ2-1	TRBD2	CASSPTSGSYNEQFF
TRBV13	TRBJ2-1	-	CASSPQGNEQFF
TRBV2	TRBJ2-5	-	CASSDFGSLETQYF
TRBV6-1	TRBJ2-7	TRBD2	CASSGEREGSYEQYF